What follows is one TCR beta chain and its context. Its antigen is not identified. The sample comes from a study of shared clonotypes between healthy human individuals. Study-wide results and limits: Shared clonotypes: about 5% naive CD4, 3.5% to 4% naive CD8, roughly 2.2% memory CD4, 0.4% to 0.5% memory CD8. Memory subsets generally showed lower estimated richness than naive subsets.

CDR1 GTSNPN and CDR2 SVGIG come from the germline V gene (reference sequence). The ends were cut back, 4 bases at V and 0 bases at J, with 10 bases in the middle. The CDR3 covers 13 residues. The data were produced by immunoSEQ multiplex PCR, yet TCRdb's version contains in-frame clones alone and is incomplete. The table includes about 1 million clones, more than 60% detected once. This clonotype originated in a man aged 18-30 years in good health. This chain uses TRBV30 with TRBJ2-7; unclear D gene. Sequenced material: memory CD4+ T cells sorted from blood. Subset denoted: CD45RA-negative fraction. The CDR3 here is CAWTSQHSYEQYF. The CDR3 coding sequence is TGTGCCTGGACCAGCCAACACTCCTACGAGCAGTACTTC.